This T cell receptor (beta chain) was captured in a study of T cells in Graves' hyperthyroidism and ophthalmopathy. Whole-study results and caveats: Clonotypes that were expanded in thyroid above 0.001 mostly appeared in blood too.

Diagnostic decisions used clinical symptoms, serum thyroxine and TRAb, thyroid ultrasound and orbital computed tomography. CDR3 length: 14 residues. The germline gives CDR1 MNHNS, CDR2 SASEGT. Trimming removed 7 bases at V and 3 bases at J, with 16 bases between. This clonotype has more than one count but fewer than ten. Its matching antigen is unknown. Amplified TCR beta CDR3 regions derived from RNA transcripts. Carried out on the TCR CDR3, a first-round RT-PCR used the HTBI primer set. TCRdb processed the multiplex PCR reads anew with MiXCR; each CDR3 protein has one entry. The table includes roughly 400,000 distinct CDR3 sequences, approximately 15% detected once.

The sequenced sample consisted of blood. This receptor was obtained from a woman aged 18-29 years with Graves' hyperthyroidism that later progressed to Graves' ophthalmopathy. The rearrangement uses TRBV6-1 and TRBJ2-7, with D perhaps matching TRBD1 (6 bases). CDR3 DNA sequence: TGTGCCAGCAAAGGGACAAACCTGGACTACGAGCAGTACTTC. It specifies CASKGTNLDYEQYF.